The rows below give T cell receptor beta chains drawn from one sample of a study of blood T cell repertoires in COVID-19. TCRdb keeps only in-frame clones here, not all; method: immunoSEQ multiplex PCR. The sample lists fewer than 450,000 clones, 90% occurring once. Sequencing was done on a sample of PBMCs or T cells enriched from blood (not recorded which). The receptors originated from a man aged 18 to 30 who had recovered from COVID-19. CDR3s include the opening cysteine and the closing phenylalanine or tryptophan. A D gene is named only where the DNA matches it firmly. Not all rows give a size; the values are once, few, many and, for expanded clones, a class.

TRBV7-2,.,TRBJ1-5,.,TGTGCCAGCAGCCCCCCCCCAGGGAAAGGCCAGCCCCAGCATTTT,CASSPPPGKGQPQHF
TRBV13,.,TRBJ1-4,.,TGTGCCAGCAGCTTAGGCGTTGAGACTAAGAATGAAAAACTGTTTTTT,CASSLGVETKNEKLFF
TRBV12-3/TRBV12-4,TRBD2,TRBJ2-3,.,TGTGCGTCCCGAGCGGGGTCAGATACGCAGTATTTT,CASRAGSDTQYF
TRBV6-5,.,TRBJ1-2,once,TGTGCCAGCAGGGACTCCGCCGGGGTTAACTATGGCTACACCTTC,CASRDSAGVNYGYTF
TRBV21-1,.,TRBJ1-1,.,TGTGCCAGCGTTATTAGGACAGGGATCACTGAAGCTTTCTTT,CASVIRTGITEAFF
TRBV30,.,TRBJ2-7,.,TGTGCCTGGAGTGTAGGAGGGAGTTTATATGAGCAGTACTTC,CAWSVGGSLYEQYF
TRBV7-6,TRBD1,TRBJ2-7,.,TGTGCCAGCAGCCTGACAGGGGTTCGGGACGAGCAGTACTTC,CASSLTGVRDEQYF
TRBV6-5,TRBD2,TRBJ2-7,.,TGTGCCAGCAGTCCCCCCCCGGGGAGGGAACAGTACTTC,CASSPPPGREQYF
TRBV6-5,TRBD1,TRBJ1-4,.,TGTGCCACCCTTAACAGGGGGCTGCGGGAAAAACTGTTTTTT,CATLNRGLREKLFF
TRBV7-3,.,TRBJ2-1,.,TGTGCCAGCAGCCGGACGGACAGAGACAATGAGCAGTTCTTC,CASSRTDRDNEQFF
TRBV5-1,.,TRBJ2-7,.,TGCGCCAGCAGCTTGGCTGGGGCTCAGGGCCACGAGCAGTACTTC,CASSLAGAQGHEQYF
TRBV18,.,TRBJ1-1,.,TGTGCCAGCTCGCCAAGAACCGGAGGAGCTTTCTTT,CASSPRTGGAFF
TRBV29-1,.,TRBJ2-3,.,TGCAGCGTTAGGCTCTTGGCTAGGGGGGGAAGGGACACACTAAATACGCAGTATTTT,CSVRLLARGGRDTLNTQYF
TRBV4-1,.,TRBJ1-5,.,TGCGCCAGCAGCCCCCGGTGGGCAGGAGGTGGGAGCAATCAGCCCCAGCATTTT,CASSPRWAGGGSNQPQHF
TRBV10-1,.,TRBJ1-1,.,TGCGCCAGCAGTGATTACAGGGACACTGAAGCTTTCTTT,CASSDYRDTEAFF
TRBV7-9,.,TRBJ2-7,.,TGTGCCAGCAGTTCGACACCTGGGTACGAGCAGTACTTC,CASSSTPGYEQYF
TRBV27,.,TRBJ2-7,.,TGTGCCAGCAGTTTGGTAGGAGGGCCTCCCTACGAGCAGTACTTC,CASSLVGGPPYEQYF
TRBV9,TRBD1,TRBJ1-4,.,TGTGCCAGCAGCGCGGGGGACAGGGTGGCTGCTAATGAAAAACTGTTTTTT,CASSAGDRVAANEKLFF
TRBV21-1,.,TRBJ1-2,.,TGTGCCAGCAGCACCGGACAGGGGGCGCGGGACTATGGCTACACCTTC,CASSTGQGARDYGYTF
TRBV18,TRBD2,TRBJ2-2,.,TGTGCCAGCTCACCACTGGGACTAGCGGGAGTCGGGACCGGGGAGCTGTTTTTT,CASSPLGLAGVGTGELFF
TRBV27,.,TRBJ2-6,.,TGTGCCAGCAGTTTTCGGGGAGTGTTCTCTGGGGCCAACGTCCTGACTTTC,CASSFRGVFSGANVLTF
TRBV12-3/TRBV12-4,.,TRBJ1-1,.,TGTGCCAGCAGCCGCCCGACAGGTGCTGAAGCTTTCTTT,CASSRPTGAEAFF
TRBV7-3,.,TRBJ2-1,.,TGTGCCAGCAGCCCGACTAGAGCGCAATACAATGAGCAGTTCTTC,CASSPTRAQYNEQFF
TRBV7-8,TRBD1,TRBJ1-1,.,TGTGCCAGCAGCCCTCGGGACAGAATTATGAACACTGAAGCTTTCTTT,CASSPRDRIMNTEAFF
TRBV7-9,TRBD1,TRBJ1-2,.,TGTGCCAGCAGCCGGGGGACAGGGGACAGTGGCTACACCTTC,CASSRGTGDSGYTF
TRBV5-5,TRBD1,TRBJ2-7,.,TGTGCCAGCAGCTTGGATCAGGGGGCCAGGGAGCAGTACTTC,CASSLDQGAREQYF
TRBV7-9,TRBD1,TRBJ2-3,.,TGTGCCAGCAGCACTAGTATACGGACAGGAATAAGTAGCACAGATACGCAGTATTTT,CASSTSIRTGISSTDTQYF
TRBV5-6,.,TRBJ1-5,.,TGTGCCAGCAGCTTGGGAGGGATTCAGCCCCAGCATTTT,CASSLGGIQPQHF
TRBV3-1/TRBV3-2,TRBD1,TRBJ1-1,.,TGTGCCAGCAGCCAAGACCACCGGGACAGCTTATACACTGAAGCTTTCTTT,CASSQDHRDSLYTEAFF
TRBV15,.,TRBJ1-6,.,TGTGCCACCAGCAGAGCTAGCGTCCTCTATAATTCACCCCTCCACTTT,CATSRASVLYNSPLHF
TRBV5-4,TRBD1,TRBJ1-2,.,TGTGCCAGCAGCATTCCGGGACAGGGTGGTCCCTTTGGCTACACCTTC,CASSIPGQGGPFGYTF
TRBV29-1,.,TRBJ2-1,.,TGCAGCGTTGATGGACAGATTGACGTTTACAATGAGCAGTTCTTC,CSVDGQIDVYNEQFF
TRBV13,.,TRBJ1-1,.,TGTGCCAGCAGCTTCCGCCAGGCGAACACTGAAGCTTTCTTT,CASSFRQANTEAFF
TRBV4-1,.,TRBJ2-7,.,TGCGCCAGCAGCCCTTCCGGGGAGAGCTCCTACGAGCAGTACTTC,CASSPSGESSYEQYF
TRBV6-2/TRBV6-3,TRBD2,TRBJ2-1,.,TGTGCCAGCAGCCGCCCCTGGGAGGGAAGCTCCTACAATGAGCAGTTCTTC,CASSRPWEGSSYNEQFF
TRBV7-2,.,TRBJ2-1,once,TGTGCCAGCAGCTTAGCGGGAGGGGGGTTCGACAATGAGCAGTTCTTC,CASSLAGGGFDNEQFF
TRBV27,.,TRBJ2-6,.,TGTGCCAGCAGTCCCCCGTCTGGGGCCAACGTCCTGACTTTC,CASSPPSGANVLTF
TRBV9,TRBD1,TRBJ1-3,.,TGTGCCAGCAGCGGAGAGACAGGGGGCTTTGGAAACACCATATATTTT,CASSGETGGFGNTIYF
TRBV5-4,TRBD2,TRBJ2-1,.,TGTGCCAGCAGCTTTGGACTAGCGGGGGGGAAAGGCAATGAGCAGTTCTTC,CASSFGLAGGKGNEQFF